The clone carrying this T cell receptor (beta chain) showed up just a few times. This sample is part of a study of shared clonotypes between healthy human individuals. V lost 8 bases, J lost 5 bases, and 9 bases lay in between. Germline V lookup: CDR1 MNHNS, CDR2 SASEGT. This CDR3 has 11 amino acids. TCRdb's table, derived via immunoSEQ multiplex PCR, lists solely in-frame clones and lacks some. The sample has hundreds of thousands of clones, 73% seen once; the top ten hold around 2%. J is TRBJ2-5 and V is TRBV6-1; perhaps TRBD2 as D (5 bases). The specimen sequenced was memory CD4+ T cells sorted from blood. As for subset: CD45RA-negative fraction. The source of this sequence is a woman in her thirties in good health. CDR3 sequence (DNA): TGTGCCAGCGGTTCGGGGGAGACCCAGTACTTC. It is translated as CASGSGETQYF.